This T cell receptor (beta chain) emerged from a study of blood T cell repertoires in COVID-19. About the research overall: There were acute and convalescent COVID-19 samples, and they came from the United States, Italy and Spain. Nucleic acid was either cDNA or gDNA, and it came from T cells, B-cell-depleted T cells, or PBMCs.

As processed by the authors: Reference gene primer amplification yielded estimated nucleated cell counts. The data were produced by immunoSEQ multiplex PCR, yet TCRdb's version contains in-frame clones alone and is incomplete. The DNA was the basis for D and trimming; V, J and clone size are from that table. The data show 65,000 to 80,000 clones, with 82% seen just once and around 10% held by the top ten. The CDR3 is 16 amino acids. Germline lookup yields CDR1 MNHEY and CDR2 SVGEGT. Trimming stripped 2 bases from V and 4 bases from J, with 15 bases between. The receptor was derived from a man between 50 and 59 years old with acute or convalescent COVID-19. Material: peripheral blood. The V call is TRBV6-2 or TRBV6-3, the J call TRBJ2-1; D possibly corresponds to TRBD2 (6 bases). The CDR3 here is CASSYLPGSSYNEQFF. The CDR3, as DNA: TGTGCCAGCAGTTACCTTCCCGGGAGTTCTTACAATGAGCAGTTCTTC.